This T cell receptor (beta chain) was documented in a study of T cell responses to AZD1222 COVID-19 vaccine. This CDR3 has 13 amino acids. CDR1 is SNHLY and CDR2 is FYNNEI in the germline V gene. The V and J ends lost 9 bases and 6 bases, in that order; junction bases with no gene match: 7. Using immunoSEQ multiplex PCR, the repertoire was profiled, and TCRdb retains in-frame clones only, with some absent. The table shows around 170,000 clones, with about nine tenths occurring only once. This receptor was obtained from an adult in good health. The gene calls are TRBV2 and TRBJ2-3; 9 bases are shared with TRBD1. Sample: peripheral blood, taken on day 0 of AZD1222 vaccination. The CDR3 loop reads CASSDRGSDTQYF. In DNA form, the CDR3 reads TGTGCCAGTTCGGACAGGGGTAGCGATACGCAGTATTTT.